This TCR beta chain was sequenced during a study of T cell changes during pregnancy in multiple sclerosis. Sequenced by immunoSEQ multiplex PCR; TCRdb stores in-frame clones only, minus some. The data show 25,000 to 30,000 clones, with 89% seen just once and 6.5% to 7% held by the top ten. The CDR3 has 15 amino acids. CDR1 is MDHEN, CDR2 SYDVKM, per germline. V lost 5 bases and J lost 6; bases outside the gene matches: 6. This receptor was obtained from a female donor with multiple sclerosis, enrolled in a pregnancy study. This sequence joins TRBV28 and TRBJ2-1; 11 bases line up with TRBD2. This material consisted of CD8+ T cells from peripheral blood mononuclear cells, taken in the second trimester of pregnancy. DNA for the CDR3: TGTGCCAGCAGTCCGGGACTAGCGGAAGTCAATGAGCAGTTCTTC. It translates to CASSPGLAEVNEQFF.